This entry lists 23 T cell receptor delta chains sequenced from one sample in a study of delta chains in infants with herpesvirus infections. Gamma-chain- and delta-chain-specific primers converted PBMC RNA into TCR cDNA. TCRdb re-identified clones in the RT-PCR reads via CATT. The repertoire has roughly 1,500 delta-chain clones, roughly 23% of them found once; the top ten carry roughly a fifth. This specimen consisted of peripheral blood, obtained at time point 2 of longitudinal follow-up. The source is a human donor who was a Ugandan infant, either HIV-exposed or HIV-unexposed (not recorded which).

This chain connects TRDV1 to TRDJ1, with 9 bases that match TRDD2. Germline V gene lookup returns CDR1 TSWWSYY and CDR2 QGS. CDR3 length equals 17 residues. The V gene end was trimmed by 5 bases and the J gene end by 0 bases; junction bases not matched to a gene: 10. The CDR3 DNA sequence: TGTGCTCTTGGGAACCCCCCTTCCTACTCGTACACCGATAAACTCATCTTT. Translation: CALGNPPSYSYTDKLIF.

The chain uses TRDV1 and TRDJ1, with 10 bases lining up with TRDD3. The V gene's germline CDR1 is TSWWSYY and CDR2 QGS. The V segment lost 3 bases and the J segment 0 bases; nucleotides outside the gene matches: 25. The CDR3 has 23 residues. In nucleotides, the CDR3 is TGTGCTCTTGGGGATCAATTTCCCTGGGGACTCTGGGGGATAGGGCTATACACCGATAAACTCATCTTT. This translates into CALGDQFPWGLWGIGLYTDKLIF.

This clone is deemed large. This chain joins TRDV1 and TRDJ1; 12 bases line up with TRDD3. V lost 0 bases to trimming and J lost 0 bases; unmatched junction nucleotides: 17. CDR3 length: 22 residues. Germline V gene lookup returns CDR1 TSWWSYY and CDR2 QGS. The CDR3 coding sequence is TGTGCTCTTGGGGAACTCGTTCCTACAGGCTGGGGGATACGGACGTACACCGATAAACTCATCTTT. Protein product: CALGELVPTGWGIRTYTDKLIF.

CDR3 in DNA: TGTGCTCTTGGGGACCTACTGGGGGATACAGCCTGGGACACCCGACAGATGTTTTTC. Encoded protein: CALGDLLGDTAWDTRQMFF. V gene TRDV1 combines with J gene TRDJ3; 12 nucleotides match TRDD3. Germline CDR1 and CDR2: TSWWSYY and QGS. This CDR3 region has 19 residues. Trimming took 3 bases from V and 2 from J; bases not matched to a gene: 5.

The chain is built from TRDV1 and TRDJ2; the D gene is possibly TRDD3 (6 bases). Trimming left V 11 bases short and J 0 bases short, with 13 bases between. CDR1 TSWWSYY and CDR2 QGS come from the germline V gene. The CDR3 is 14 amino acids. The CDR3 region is CAIWGVALTAQLFF. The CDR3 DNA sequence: TGTGCTATTTGGGGGGTCGCTTTGACAGCACAACTCTTCTTT.

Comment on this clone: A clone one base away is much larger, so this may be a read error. The CDR3 DNA follows: TGTGCTCTTGGGAAAATTGCAATGCCGGGGGTACCAAAACTCATCTTT. It yields the protein CALGKIAMPGVPKLIF. The rearrangement links TRDV1 to TRDJ1; D is perhaps TRDD3 (5 bases). The CDR3 totals 16 residues. V was shortened by 5 bases and J by 8 bases, with 24 bases between the two germline ends. In germline, CDR1 is TSWWSYY, CDR2 QGS.

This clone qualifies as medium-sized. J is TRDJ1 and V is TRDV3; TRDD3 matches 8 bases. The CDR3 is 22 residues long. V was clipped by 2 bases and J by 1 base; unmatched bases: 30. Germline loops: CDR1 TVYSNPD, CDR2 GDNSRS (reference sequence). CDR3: CAFGRPIPHVLGGPPGTDKLIF. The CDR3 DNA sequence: TGTGCCTTTGGACGGCCAATTCCCCATGTACTGGGGGGCCCCCCGGGCACCGATAAACTCATCTTT.

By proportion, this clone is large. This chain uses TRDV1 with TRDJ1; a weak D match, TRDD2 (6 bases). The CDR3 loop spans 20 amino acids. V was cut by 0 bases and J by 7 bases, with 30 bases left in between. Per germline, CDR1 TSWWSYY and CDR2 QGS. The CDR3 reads CALGELPWIPRSHYCVKLIF. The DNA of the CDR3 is TGTGCTCTTGGGGAACTCCCCTGGATTCCTAGGTCTCACTACTGTGTTAAACTCATCTTT.

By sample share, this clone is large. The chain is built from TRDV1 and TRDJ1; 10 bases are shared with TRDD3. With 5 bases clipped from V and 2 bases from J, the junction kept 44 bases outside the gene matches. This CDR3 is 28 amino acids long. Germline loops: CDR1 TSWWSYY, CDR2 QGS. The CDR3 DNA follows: TGTGCTCTTGGGATCCCCGGTTCCATGTGGGCTACCAAGTTACCTTTACTGGGGGATGCGGAGAAAACCGATAAACTCATCTTT. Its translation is CALGIPGSMWATKLPLLGDAEKTDKLIF.

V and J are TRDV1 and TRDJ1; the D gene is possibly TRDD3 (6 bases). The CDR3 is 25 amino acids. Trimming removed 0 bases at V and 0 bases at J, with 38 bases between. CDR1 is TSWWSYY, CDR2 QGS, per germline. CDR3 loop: CALGELQFLGGPLSYLGWYTDKLIF. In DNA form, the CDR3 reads TGTGCTCTTGGGGAACTTCAGTTTCTTGGTGGGCCCCTTTCGTACCTGGGGTGGTACACCGATAAACTCATCTTT.

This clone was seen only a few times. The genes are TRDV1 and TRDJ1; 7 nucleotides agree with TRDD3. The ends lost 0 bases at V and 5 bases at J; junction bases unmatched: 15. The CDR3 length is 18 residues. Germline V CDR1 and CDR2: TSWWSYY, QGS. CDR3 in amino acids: CALGELIPPYWGKDKLIF. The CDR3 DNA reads TGTGCTCTTGGGGAACTAATCCCCCCTTATTGGGGGAAAGATAAACTCATCTTT.

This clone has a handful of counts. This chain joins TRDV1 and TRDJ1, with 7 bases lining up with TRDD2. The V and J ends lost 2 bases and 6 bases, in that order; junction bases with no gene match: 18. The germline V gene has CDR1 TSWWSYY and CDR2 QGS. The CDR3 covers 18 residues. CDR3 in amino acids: CALGEFNKFFLLSHKLIF. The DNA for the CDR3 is TGTGCTCTTGGGGAATTTAACAAATTTTTCCTACTTTCCCATAAACTCATCTTT.

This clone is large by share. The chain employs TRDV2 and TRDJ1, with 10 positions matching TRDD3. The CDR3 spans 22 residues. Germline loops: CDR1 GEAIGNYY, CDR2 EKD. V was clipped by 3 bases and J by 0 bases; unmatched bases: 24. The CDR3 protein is CACDGSGLLGDIAPPYTDKLIF. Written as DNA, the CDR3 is TGTGCCTGTGACGGTTCCGGGCTCCTGGGGGATATAGCCCCACCGTACACCGATAAACTCATCTTT.

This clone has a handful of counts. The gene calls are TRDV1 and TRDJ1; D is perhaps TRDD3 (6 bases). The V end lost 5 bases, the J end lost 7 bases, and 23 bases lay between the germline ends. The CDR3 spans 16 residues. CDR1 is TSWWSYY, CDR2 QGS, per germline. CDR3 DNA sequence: TGTGCTCTTGGGAACCCATGTGTGGATACTTCTGGTAAACTCATCTTT. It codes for CALGNPCVDTSGKLIF.

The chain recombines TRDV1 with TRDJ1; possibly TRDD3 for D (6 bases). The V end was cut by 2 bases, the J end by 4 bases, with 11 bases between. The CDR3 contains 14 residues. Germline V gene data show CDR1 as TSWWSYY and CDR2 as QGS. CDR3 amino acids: CALGETLLGDKLIF. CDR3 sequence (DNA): TGTGCTCTTGGGGAAACCTTACTGGGCGATAAACTCATCTTT.

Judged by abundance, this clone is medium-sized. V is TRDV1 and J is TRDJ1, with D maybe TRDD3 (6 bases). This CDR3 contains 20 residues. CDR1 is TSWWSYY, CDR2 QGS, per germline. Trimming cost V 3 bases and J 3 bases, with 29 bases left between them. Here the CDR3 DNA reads TGTGCTCTTGGGGATGGACCGTTTCCTCGGGCTACCCTGGGGCCCGATAAACTCATCTTT. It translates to CALGDGPFPRATLGPDKLIF.

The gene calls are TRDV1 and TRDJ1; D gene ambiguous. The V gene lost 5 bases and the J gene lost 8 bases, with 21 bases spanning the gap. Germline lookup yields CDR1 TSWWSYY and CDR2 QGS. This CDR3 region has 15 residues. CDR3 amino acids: CALGLKMDAARKLIF. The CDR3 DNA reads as TGTGCTCTTGGGCTCAAGATGGACGCCGCAAGGAAACTCATCTTT.

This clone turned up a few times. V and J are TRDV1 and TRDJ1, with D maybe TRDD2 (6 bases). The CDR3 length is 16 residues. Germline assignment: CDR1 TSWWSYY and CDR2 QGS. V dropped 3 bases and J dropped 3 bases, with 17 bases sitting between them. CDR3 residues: CALGDSSSPLADKLIF. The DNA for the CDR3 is TGTGCTCTTGGGGATTCTTCCTCTCCACTGGCCGATAAACTCATCTTT.

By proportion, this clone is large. The DNA for the CDR3 is TGTGCTCTTGGGAACCGCATTTCCTATCAGATTTTCGATAAACTCATCTTT. Protein sequence: CALGNRISYQIFDKLIF. The rearrangement links TRDV1 to TRDJ1; tentative D call: TRDD2 (6 bases). The CDR3 contains 17 residues. The V end lost 5 bases, the J end lost 4 bases, and 23 bases lay between the germline ends. Germline V gene data show CDR1 as TSWWSYY and CDR2 as QGS.

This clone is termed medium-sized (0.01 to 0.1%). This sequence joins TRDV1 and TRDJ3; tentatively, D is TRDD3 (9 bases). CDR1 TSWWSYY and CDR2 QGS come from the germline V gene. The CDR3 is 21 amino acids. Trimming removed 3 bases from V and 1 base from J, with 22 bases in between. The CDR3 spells CALGEYFLRGILSWDTRQMFF. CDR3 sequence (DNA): TGTGCTCTTGGGGAGTACTTCCTACGGGGGATACTGTCCTGGGACACCCGACAGATGTTTTTC.

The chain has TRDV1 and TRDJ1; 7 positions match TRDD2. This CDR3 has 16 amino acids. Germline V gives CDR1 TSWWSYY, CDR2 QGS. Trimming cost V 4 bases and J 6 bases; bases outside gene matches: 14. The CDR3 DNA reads TGTGCTCTTGGGGGCCGTTTTCCTACAAGTACCCATAAACTCATCTTT. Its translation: CALGGRFPTSTHKLIF.

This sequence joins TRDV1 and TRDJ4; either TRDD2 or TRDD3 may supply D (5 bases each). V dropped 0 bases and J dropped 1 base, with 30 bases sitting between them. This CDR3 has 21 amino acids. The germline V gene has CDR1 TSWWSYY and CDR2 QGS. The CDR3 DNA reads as TGTGCTCTTGGGGAACTAGCCCTACTTCGGCCAACCTCGGGGGCCGACAGACCCCTGATCTTT. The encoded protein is CALGELALLRPTSGADRPLIF.

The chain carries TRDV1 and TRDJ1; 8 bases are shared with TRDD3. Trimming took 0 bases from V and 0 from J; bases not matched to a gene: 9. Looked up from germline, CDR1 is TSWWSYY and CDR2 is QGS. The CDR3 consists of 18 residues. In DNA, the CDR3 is TGTGCTCTTGGGGAACTATCCGTACTGGGGGCCTACACCGATAAACTCATCTTT. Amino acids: CALGELSVLGAYTDKLIF.